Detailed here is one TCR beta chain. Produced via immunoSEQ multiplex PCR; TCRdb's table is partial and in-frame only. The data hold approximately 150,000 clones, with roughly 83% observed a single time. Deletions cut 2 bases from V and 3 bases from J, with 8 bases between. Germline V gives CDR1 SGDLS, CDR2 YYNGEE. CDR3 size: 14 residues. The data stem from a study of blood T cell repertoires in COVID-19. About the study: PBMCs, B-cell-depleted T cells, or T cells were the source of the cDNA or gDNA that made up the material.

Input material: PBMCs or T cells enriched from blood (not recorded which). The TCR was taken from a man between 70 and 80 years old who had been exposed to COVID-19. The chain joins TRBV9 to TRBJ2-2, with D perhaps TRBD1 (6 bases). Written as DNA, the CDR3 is TGTGCCAGCAGCGTTAGGACAGACACCGGGGAGCTGTTTTTT. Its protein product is CASSVRTDTGELFF.